This T cell receptor beta chain comes out of a study of identical twins. V shed 0 bases and J shed 0 bases, with 7 bases lying between them. This CDR3 is built from 15 residues. Germline-derived CDR1 and CDR2 are SGHRS and YFSETQ. A single record per CDR3 protein comes from TCRdb applying MiXCR to the 5' RACE reads. In the table there are fewer than 500,000 distinct CDR3 sequences, 20% to 25% of which are singletons. A further study also used this sample, focusing on T cells expressing NK-cell markers. That work adds: Seven HCMV-seropositive donors and one seronegative donor made up the eight sequenced donors. Of the CD8+ T cells in about 6 donors, about 1.0-7.0% belonged to dominant NKG2C+ clonotypes. Unclear, still, was the HCMV specificity of the expanded NKG2C+ T cell clones.

The sequence came from a woman in her late teens or twenties in good health. V usage is TRBV5-1 and J usage is TRBJ2-1; D call uncertain. Sequencing input: CD4+ T cells sorted from blood. CDR3 residues: CASSLVQSSYNEQFF. The CDR3 coding sequence is TGCGCCAGCAGCTTGGTACAGAGCTCCTACAATGAGCAGTTCTTC.